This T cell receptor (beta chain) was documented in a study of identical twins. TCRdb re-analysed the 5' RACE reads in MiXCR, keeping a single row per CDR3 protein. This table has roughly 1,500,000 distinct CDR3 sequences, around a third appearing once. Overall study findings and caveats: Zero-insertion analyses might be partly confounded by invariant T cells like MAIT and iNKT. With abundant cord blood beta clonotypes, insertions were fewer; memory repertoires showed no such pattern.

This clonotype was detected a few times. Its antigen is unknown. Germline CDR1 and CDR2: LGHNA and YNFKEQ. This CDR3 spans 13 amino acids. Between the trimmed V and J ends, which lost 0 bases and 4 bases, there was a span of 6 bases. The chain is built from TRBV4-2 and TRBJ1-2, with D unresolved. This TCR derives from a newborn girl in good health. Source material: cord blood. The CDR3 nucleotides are TGTGCCAGCAGCCAAGATTTTCTCTATGGCTACACCTTC. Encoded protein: CASSQDFLYGYTF.